This record looks at one TCR beta chain sequence and its context. Ten or more counts support this clonotype. Its binding antigen is unknown. No much larger clone is present one base from it, and per-base qualities are unavailable. These data originate in a study of T cells in Graves' hyperthyroidism and ophthalmopathy (dated by TCRdb to the late 2010s). In terms of the full investigation: Peripheral blood samples were taken at initial diagnosis, before any treatment was given. To identify TCR V-J signatures that set the groups apart, the researchers used a discovery cohort of 90 to 100 patients, made up of 40 to 45 with Graves' ophthalmopathy and about 55 with stable Graves' hyperthyroidism. The approximately 98 discovery patients were randomly divided into training and test sets at a 7:3 ratio. Once sampling was done, hyperthyroidism patients were given methimazole at a starting dose of 30 mg daily, whereas ophthalmopathy patients were given high-dose intravenous methylprednisolone. In more than 5 Graves' hyperthyroidism patients, the study also compared T-cell repertoires from thyroid tissue with T-cell repertoires from blood. Prospective prediction of ophthalmopathy was tested in an independent validation cohort consisting of 18 to 20 hyperthyroidism patients and some 17 patients who later progressed to ophthalmopathy. According to the paper, TCR Vbeta CDR3 sequencing was carried out on about 140 peripheral blood samples, which came from fewer than 50 ophthalmopathy, about 75 hyperthyroidism and about 17 progressor patients.

Graves' hyperthyroidism was defined as stable when no progression to ophthalmopathy occurred over 18 months of follow-up. Hyperthyroidism patients were newly diagnosed, had a disease duration of under 2 months, and were aged 18 to 65 years. Any patient with an uncontrolled infection, another autoimmune disease, pregnancy or lactation was excluded. Clinical symptoms, serum thyroxine and TRAb, thyroid ultrasound, and orbital computed tomography formed the basis for the diagnoses. Ficoll-Paque density gradient centrifugation was used to isolate PBMCs from around 9.1 ml of fresh peripheral blood. Total RNA was extracted using Trizol reagent, and RNA quality was assessed on an Agilent 2100 Bioanalyzer. The CDR3 covers 11 residues, taking in both the cysteine and the phenylalanine. The read is trimmed to its CDR3 DNA, 33 bases read in frame from base 1. Cut back by 1 base and 10 bases, the V and J ends lie 7 bases apart. The germline V gene supplies CDR1 MDHEN and CDR2 SYDVKM.

TCR beta CDR3 regions were amplified from RNA transcripts. The first round of RT-PCR for the TCR CDR3 was performed with the HTBI primer set and the Qiagen OneStep RT-PCR kit. The libraries were constructed in a second round of multiplex PCR and then size-selected and purified. The libraries were sequenced on an Illumina HiSeq2000 using paired-end 100 bp reads. The authors' analysis ran thus. SOAPnuke was used to process the raw data, with reads discarded if the reads contained adapters or uncalled bases, had a mean Phred below 15, or lacked an exact constant-primer or identifier match. High-quality paired reads were merged with COPE v1.2.5, and unique nucleotide sequences were defined as clonotypes. MiTCR v1.1 was used to align the clonotypes against IMGT TRBV, TRBD and TRBJ reference segments. Only V-J combinations with frequency above 0.0001, covering about 99% of repertoires, were analysed. A TCS score was defined as the ratio of F50 (clonal expansion) to E x V (chaos), with BLOSUM62-based TCRdist applied between CDR3 peptides within each V-J. Welch's t-statistics and random forest reduced roughly 540 V-J features to fewer than 15, which were used in a naive Bayes classifier (R e1071). TCRdb took the public reads, trimmed them with fastp at Q25, ran MiXCR for clone calling and kept in-frame beta chains. Rows are combined by CDR3 protein, so each entry shows the most common genes and DNA. The V and J calls reflect TCRdb's pipeline rather than the authors' work. This sample lists 600,000 to 900,000 distinct CDR3 sequences; about 16% were detected once. 8.4% of the sample rests with the top ten.

General study outcomes and caveats: No statistical method was used to set the sample size in advance, and investigators knew the group allocation. In validation, the model predicted progression to ophthalmopathy a median of roughly 6.5 months before onset, with approximately 71% sensitivity and around 76% specificity. Ophthalmopathy was separated from stable hyperthyroidism by a 13 V-J signature model, with approximately 90% sensitivity and about 81% specificity obtained in cross-validation and 80%/75% obtained in testing. Blood samples also contained most of the expanded thyroid clonotypes (frequency above 0.001), which suggests that blood repertoires may reflect thyroid immune responses.

The sequence came from a man younger than 35 with Graves' hyperthyroidism. The chain joins TRBV28 to TRBJ1-1; the D gene lacks a confident call. Sequenced sample: blood. The DNA sequence reads TGTGCCAGCAGTTTATCTGTAGTAGCTTTCTTT. Translated, this gives CASSLSVVAFF.